The present entry profiles one T cell receptor beta chain with its context. This sample is part of a study of PD-1 blockade in mismatch repair-deficient tumors. Across the whole study: Enrolled about 2012-2017, patients had progressing, pretreated mismatch repair-deficient cancers of more than ten types.

Some clones are missing from TCRdb's copy, which holds only in-frame ones; the method was immunoSEQ multiplex PCR. Here the sample spans some 97,000 clones, roughly four fifths being singletons. This CDR3 has 18 amino acids. The germline gives CDR1 SGHRS, CDR2 YFSETQ. Trimming cost V 0 bases and J 2 bases, with 21 bases left between them. The material sequenced was peripheral blood, taken about 36 weeks after starting pembrolizumab. The sequence came from an adult with mismatch repair-deficient cancer. The genes are TRBV5-1 and TRBJ2-7; perhaps TRBD2 as D (5 bases). CDR3 sequence reads: CASSLAPRGRDRPYEQYF. As DNA, the CDR3 is TGCGCCAGCAGCTTGGCCCCCCGAGGGCGAGACCGACCCTACGAGCAGTACTTC.